The rows below give T cell receptor beta chains drawn from one sample of a study of identical twins. Using its own MiXCR run on the 5' RACE reads, TCRdb lists one record per CDR3 protein. The sample contains approximately 500,000 distinct CDR3 sequences, approximately 24% of which appear only once. These sequences were also reported in another study, on T cells expressing NK-cell markers.

Sequenced: CD4+ T cells sorted from blood. The receptors here all came from a woman younger than 30 in good health. The CDR3 runs from the conserved cysteine through the conserved F or W.

V gene,CDR3 protein
TRBV19,CASTPSGGPPPDTQYF
TRBV11-2,CASSLGGRSEAFF
TRBV6-2/TRBV6-3,CASSYSLNTEAFF
TRBV7-2,CASSSSFGKINEQFF
TRBV7-2,CASIKGPPDTQYF
TRBV6-1,CASSDSLAVGLEFF
TRBV3-1,CASSHLGPAYDYTF
TRBV7-8,CASSRQGLLNEKLFF
TRBV20-1,CSAMGGGIYEQYF
TRBV2,CASSERQLEPQHF
TRBV4-1,CASSQDPTRGYNEQFF
TRBV29-1,CSVNPGPQETQYF
TRBV2,CASSDWQQNTEAFF
TRBV6-1,CASSRDPTAGPQHF
TRBV27,CASSFGGAPRNTEAFF
TRBV19,CASSKAGTGNGYTF
TRBV20-1,CSARGAGGATGELFF
TRBV12-3/TRBV12-4,CASSLGGSGGKETQYF
TRBV20-1,CSAGTSGNNEQFF
TRBV27,CASRLNRGRSEQYF
TRBV18,CASSRRGESSGANVLTF
TRBV29-1,CSVDGLEGAFF
TRBV20-1,CSAHRGPASTDTQYF
TRBV20-1,CSARLTGAPNTEAFF
TRBV20-1,CSASGQGNSPLHF
TRBV4-3,CASSQGWSSYEQYF
TRBV7-2,CASSLDPEPYEQYF
TRBV2,CASSETSVQETQYF
TRBV11-2,CASSLDGGANTGELFF
TRBV6-1,CASSPRSSGANVLTF
TRBV20-1,CSARAYQETQYF
TRBV7-9,CASSLVRTLNNEQFF
TRBV7-2,CASSASRGISYEQYF
TRBV18,CASSRDRGNEQFF
TRBV14,CASSQGGDWHEQYF
TRBV25-1,CASSGQRERADYNEQFF
TRBV10-3,CAISAGALNYGYTF
TRBV10-3,CAISELGTPYEQYF
TRBV5-1,CASSSPGLTGNEQFF
TRBV20-1,CSAQTSGGPREQFF
TRBV27,CACSLGQGLAGVYNEQFF
TRBV12-3/TRBV12-4,CASSRTGQGSYEQYF
TRBV5-1,CASSIERRGSGEQYF
TRBV9,CASSVQAGSNTEAFF
TRBV5-1,CASSSLTTDTQYF
TRBV10-3,CATTVEGVIGSPLHF
TRBV3-1,CASSQDGGSPLHF
TRBV11-3,CASSLAGGNDNEQFF
TRBV28,CASREGGRTDTQYF